The clone carrying this T cell receptor beta chain was found many times. Its antigen is undetermined. This specimen belongs to a study of T cells in Graves' hyperthyroidism and ophthalmopathy. Study-wide results and limits: Using 13 V-J features, a model discriminated ophthalmopathy from stable hyperthyroidism.

Authors of the study amplified TCR beta CDR3 regions from RNA transcripts. HTBI primers were the set used in a first-round RT-PCR of the TCR CDR3. TCRdb passed the multiplex PCR reads through MiXCR, listing each CDR3 protein once. The table lists fewer than 700,000 distinct CDR3 sequences, roughly 17% of them singletons, with 3.5% to 4% in the top ten. The hyperthyroidism was newly diagnosed and had lasted under 2 months; the patients were aged 18 to 65. Diagnosing involved the use of clinical symptoms, serum thyroxine and TRAb, thyroid ultrasound and orbital computed tomography. Cells are PBMCs isolated from roughly 9.3 ml of fresh blood. The CDR3 has 14 amino acids. Trimming removed 3 bases from V and 2 bases from J, with 13 bases in between. Germline-derived CDR1 and CDR2 are GTSNPN and SVGIG (reference sequence).

The sample taken for sequencing was blood. The receptor's source is a woman aged 25 to 39 with Graves' hyperthyroidism. This chain uses TRBV30 with TRBJ2-5; D perhaps matches TRBD1 (5 bases). The DNA of the CDR3 is TGTGCCTGGAGCCCAGGGTTCGAACAAGAGACCCAGTACTTC. It specifies CAWSPGFEQETQYF.